The following is a TCR beta chain sequence with its context. Its target is unknown. The second PCR ran about 6 to 12 cycles with a sample-barcoded 5' primer and J-beta primers. A single record per CDR3 protein comes from TCRdb applying MiXCR to the 5' RACE reads. The sample includes fewer than 900,000 distinct CDR3 sequences, roughly 43% of them seen just once. This sample stems from a study of blood T cells in healthy people across ages. Study observations and caveats: Age brought a roughly linear fall in TCR beta diversity measured per million T cells.

Germline V gene sequence: CDR1 SGHTA, CDR2 FQGNSA. CDR3 length: 14 amino acids. This chain joins TRBV7-2 and TRBJ2-5; D might be TRBD1 or TRBD2, each matching 7 bases. The DNA end is a closer match to TRBJ2-4, so the J assignment may be wrong. The source is a woman aged 60 to 75 in good health. Sequenced input: blood. The CDR3 reads CASNPDRASGIQYF. For the CDR3, the DNA is TGTGCCAGCAACCCTGACAGGGCTAGCGGCATTCAGTACTTC.